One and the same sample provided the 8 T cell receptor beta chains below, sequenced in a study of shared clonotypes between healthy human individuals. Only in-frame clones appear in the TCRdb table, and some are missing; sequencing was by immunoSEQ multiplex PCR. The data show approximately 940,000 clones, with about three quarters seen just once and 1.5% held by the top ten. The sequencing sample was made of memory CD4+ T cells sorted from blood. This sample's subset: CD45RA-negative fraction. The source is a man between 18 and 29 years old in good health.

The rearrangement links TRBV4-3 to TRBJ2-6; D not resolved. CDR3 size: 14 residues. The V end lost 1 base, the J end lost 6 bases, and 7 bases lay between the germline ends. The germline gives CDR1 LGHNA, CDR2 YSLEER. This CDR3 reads CASSQAPVANVLTF. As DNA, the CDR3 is TGCGCCAGCAGCCAAGCCCCAGTGGCCAACGTCCTGACTTTC.

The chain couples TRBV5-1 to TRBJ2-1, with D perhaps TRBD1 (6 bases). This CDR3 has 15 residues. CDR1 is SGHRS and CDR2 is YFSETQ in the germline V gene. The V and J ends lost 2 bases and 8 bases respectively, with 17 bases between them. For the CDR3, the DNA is TGCGCCAGCAGCTTTTCAGGGGCTGCGTTGGATGAGCAGTTCTTC. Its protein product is CASSFSGAALDEQFF.

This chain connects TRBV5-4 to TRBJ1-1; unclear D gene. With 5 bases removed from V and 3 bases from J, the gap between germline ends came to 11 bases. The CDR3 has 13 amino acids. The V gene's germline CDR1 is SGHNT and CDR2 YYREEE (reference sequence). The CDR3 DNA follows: TGTGCCAGCAGTTTTCCCTTAGACACTGAAGCTTTCTTT. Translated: CASSFPLDTEAFF.

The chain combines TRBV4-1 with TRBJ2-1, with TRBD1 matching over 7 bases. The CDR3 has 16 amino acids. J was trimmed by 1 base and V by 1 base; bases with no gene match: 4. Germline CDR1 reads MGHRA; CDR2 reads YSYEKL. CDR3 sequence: CASSQARQGSYNEQFF. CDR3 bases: TGCGCCAGCAGCCAAGCCAGACAGGGTTCCTACAATGAGCAGTTCTTC.

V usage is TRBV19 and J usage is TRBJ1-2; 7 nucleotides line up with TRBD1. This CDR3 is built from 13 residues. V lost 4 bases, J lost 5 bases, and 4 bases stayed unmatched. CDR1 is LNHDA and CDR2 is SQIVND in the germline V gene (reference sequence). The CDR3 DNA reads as TGTGCCAGTAGTAAGGGGGCGCGGTATGGCTACACCTTC. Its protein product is CASSKGARYGYTF.

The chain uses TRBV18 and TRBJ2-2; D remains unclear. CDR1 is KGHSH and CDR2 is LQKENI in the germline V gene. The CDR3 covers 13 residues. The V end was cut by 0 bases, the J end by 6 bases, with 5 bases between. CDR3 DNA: TGTGCCAGCTCACCACCGGTCGCCGGGGAGCTGTTTTTT. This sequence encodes CASSPPVAGELFF.

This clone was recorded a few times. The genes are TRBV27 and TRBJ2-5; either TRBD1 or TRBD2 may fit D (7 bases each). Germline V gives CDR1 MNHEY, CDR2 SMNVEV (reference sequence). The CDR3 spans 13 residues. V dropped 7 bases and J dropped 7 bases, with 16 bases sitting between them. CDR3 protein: CASNPTGRGTQYF. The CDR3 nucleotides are TGTGCCAGCAACCCGACAGGGAGGGGGACCCAGTACTTC.

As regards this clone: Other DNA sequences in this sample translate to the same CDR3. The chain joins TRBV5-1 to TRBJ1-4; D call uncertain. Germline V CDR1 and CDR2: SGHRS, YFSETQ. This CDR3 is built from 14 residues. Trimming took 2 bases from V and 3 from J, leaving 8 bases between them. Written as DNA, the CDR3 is TGCGCCAGCAGCTTCGGAGGTGCTAATGAAAAACTGTTTTTT. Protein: CASSFGGANEKLFF.